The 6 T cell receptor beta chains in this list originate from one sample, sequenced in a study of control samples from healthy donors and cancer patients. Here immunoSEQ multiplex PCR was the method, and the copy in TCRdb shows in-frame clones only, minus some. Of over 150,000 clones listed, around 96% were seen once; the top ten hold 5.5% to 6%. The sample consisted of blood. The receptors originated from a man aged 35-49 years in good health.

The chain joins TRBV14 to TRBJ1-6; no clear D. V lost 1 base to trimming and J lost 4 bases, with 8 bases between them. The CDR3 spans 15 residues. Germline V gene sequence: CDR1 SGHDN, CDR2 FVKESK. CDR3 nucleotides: TGTGCCAGCAGCCAAGGGGTACGGTATAATTCACCCCTCCACTTT. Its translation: CASSQGVRYNSPLHF.

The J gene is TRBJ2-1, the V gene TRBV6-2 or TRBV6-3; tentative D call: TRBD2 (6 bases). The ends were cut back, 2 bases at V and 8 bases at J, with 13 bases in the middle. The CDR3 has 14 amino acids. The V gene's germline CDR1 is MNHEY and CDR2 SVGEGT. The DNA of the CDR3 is TGTGCCAGCAGTTACCCTCACGGGGAGGATGAGCAGTTCTTC. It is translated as CASSYPHGEDEQFF.

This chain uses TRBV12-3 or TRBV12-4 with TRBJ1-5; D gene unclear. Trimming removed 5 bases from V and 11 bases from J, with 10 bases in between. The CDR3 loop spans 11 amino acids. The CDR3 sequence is CASSARKAQHF. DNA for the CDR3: TGTGCCAGCAGTGCCCGCAAAGCCCAGCATTTT.

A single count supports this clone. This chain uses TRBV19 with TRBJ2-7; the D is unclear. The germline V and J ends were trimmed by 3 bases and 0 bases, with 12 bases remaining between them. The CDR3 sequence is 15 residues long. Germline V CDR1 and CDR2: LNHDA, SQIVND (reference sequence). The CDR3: CASSMRPLSSYEQYF. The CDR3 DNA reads TGTGCCAGTAGTATGCGGCCACTGAGCTCCTACGAGCAGTACTTC.

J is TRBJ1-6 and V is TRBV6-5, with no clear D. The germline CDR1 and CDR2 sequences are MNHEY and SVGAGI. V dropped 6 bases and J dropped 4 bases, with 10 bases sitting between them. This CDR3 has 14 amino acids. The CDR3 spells CASREEYYNSPLHF. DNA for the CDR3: TGTGCCAGCAGGGAGGAATATTATAATTCACCCCTCCACTTT.

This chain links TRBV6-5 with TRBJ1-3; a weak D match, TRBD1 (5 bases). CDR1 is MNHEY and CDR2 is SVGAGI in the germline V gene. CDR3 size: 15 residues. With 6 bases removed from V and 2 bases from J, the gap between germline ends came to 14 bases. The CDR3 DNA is TGTGCCAGCAGCTCCGGCGGGGGACCTGGAAACACCATATATTTT. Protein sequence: CASSSGGGPGNTIYF.